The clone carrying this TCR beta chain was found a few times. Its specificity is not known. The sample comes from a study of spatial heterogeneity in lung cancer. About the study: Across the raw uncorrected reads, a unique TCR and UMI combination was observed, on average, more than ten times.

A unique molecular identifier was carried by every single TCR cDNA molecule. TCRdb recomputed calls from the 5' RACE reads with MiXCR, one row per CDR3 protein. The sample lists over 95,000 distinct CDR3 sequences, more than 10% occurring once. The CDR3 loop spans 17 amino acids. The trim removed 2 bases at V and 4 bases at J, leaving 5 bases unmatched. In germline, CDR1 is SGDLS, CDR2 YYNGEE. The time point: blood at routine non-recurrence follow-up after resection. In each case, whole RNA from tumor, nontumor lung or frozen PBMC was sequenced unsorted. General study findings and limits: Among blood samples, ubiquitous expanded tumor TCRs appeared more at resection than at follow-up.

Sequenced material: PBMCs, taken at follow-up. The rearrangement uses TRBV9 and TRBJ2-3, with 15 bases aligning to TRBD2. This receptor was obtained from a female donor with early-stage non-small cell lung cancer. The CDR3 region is CASSVGLAGGNPDTQYF. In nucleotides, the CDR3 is TGTGCCAGCAGCGTGGGACTAGCGGGAGGAAACCCAGATACGCAGTATTTT.